This record concerns one T cell receptor beta chain sequence. This receptor's antigen is unknown. No per-base quality is available; no much larger clone lies one base away. V and J are trimmed by 3 bases and 4 bases, and the gene matches miss 10 bases of the junction. The CDR3 starts with the cysteine, ends with the phenylalanine, and has 16 residues. This entry keeps only the CDR3 DNA: 48 bases, framed from base 1. The germline V gene sets CDR1 to SGHTA and CDR2 to FQGNSA. The data belong to a study of shared T cell receptors in the human thymus (dated by TCRdb to the early 2020s). In the study overall: The study examined how the human thymus generates shared, self-reactive T-cell receptor alpha chains.

Libraries were prepared through the immunoSEQ multiplex PCR assay. TCRdb carries this immuneACCESS record with in-frame sequences only. Its versions omit some clonotypes, under half of them owing to an unresolved V gene in the studies checked, with the rest unexplained. A total of hundreds of thousands of clones appear in this sample, 78% of them only once. Roughly 0.013% of the sample is held by the ten biggest clonotypes. A further study also used this sample, focusing on human thymus T cells. Looking at the second paper: Donors were immunologically healthy infants undergoing open corrective cardiac surgery for congenital heart defects in Finland. The thymus tissue came from surgical resects taken out during corrective cardiac surgery. Both the thymic and the peripheral blood repertoires appeared to show biased V and J gene segment usage. The related research reported highly overlapping thymic TCR repertoires among unrelated individuals. The study described the TCR alpha and beta repertoires in under ten infant thymus samples and a few matching peripheral blood samples. The cohort included more than 5 male and a couple of female infants, with donor ages spanning 7 to 244 days. Thymocytes were freed from the tissue by mechanical means and kept at -70 degrees C as pellets of roughly 8.5-30 million cells. A QIAsymphony instrument was used to extract genomic DNA from the frozen cell pellets. The immunoSEQ multiplex PCR assay was used to amplify the TCRB and TCRAD loci from a standardized quantity of quality-controlled genomic DNA. The amplicons covered the V(D)J region and were long enough to include the CDR3 and to identify the V and J genes. The amplicons were sequenced on an Illumina platform via the commercial immunoSEQ service. Corrections for primer bias and sequencing errors followed previously described methods, while TCRAD and TCRB definitions were based on the IMGT database. immunoSEQ Analyzer 3.0 and VDJTools were used for repertoire analysis, which covered basic statistics, V/J segment usage, diversity estimates, rarefaction and pairwise overlap. Diversity was estimated using the Chao1, ChaoE, Efron-Thisted, Shannon and inverse Simpson indices, and was also estimated on datasets down-sampled to the size of the smallest sample. Repertoire overlap used strict matching of CDR3 nucleotide sequence, V gene and J gene, with Jaccard-based multidimensional scaling clustering. On average, roughly 740,000 unique TCRB clonotypes were obtained from thymus samples, compared with 70,000 to 100,000 from blood samples.

The source is a boy under three years old with a congenital heart defect. Donor details come from another sample of the same person, matched by shared clones. The material sequenced was thymocytes. Rearrangement joined TRBV7-2 to TRBJ2-5; 8 nucleotides in the junction match TRBD1. This receptor has the CDR3 CASSLLFRGQGETQYF. The bases are TGTGCCAGCAGCTTGCTTTTCAGGGGGCAGGGAGAGACCCAGTACTTC.